This T cell receptor beta chain appears in the sequencing data of a study of blood T cell repertoires in COVID-19. Unmatched junction bases numbered 9, after V lost 1 base and J lost 8 bases. This CDR3 is built from 16 residues. Germline values: CDR1 SGHVS, CDR2 FQNEAQ. Produced via immunoSEQ multiplex PCR; TCRdb's table is partial and in-frame only. The profile covers about 240,000 clones, with around 86% appearing a single time and 3% to 4% taken by the ten largest. Sequencing was performed on PBMCs or T cells enriched from blood (not recorded which). J is TRBJ2-1 and V is TRBV7-8, with TRBD2 matching over 9 bases. The receptor was isolated from a woman between 40 and 50 years old with acute COVID-19. CDR3 residues: CASSLGGGRASDEQFF. The CDR3 region has the DNA TGTGCCAGCAGCTTAGGCGGCGGGAGGGCCTCTGATGAGCAGTTCTTC.